Shown below are 10 T cell receptor beta chains from a single sample sequenced in a study of T cell changes during pregnancy in multiple sclerosis. This table comes from immunoSEQ multiplex PCR, and its TCRdb copy is limited to in-frame clones, with some not included. Of roughly 87,000 clones detected, over 85% appear once; the ten largest clones hold around 1.4%. The source material was peripheral blood, sampled in the third trimester of pregnancy. The source of these receptors is a female donor in good health, enrolled as a control in a pregnancy study.

As to this clone: Here the CDR3 omits its conserved ending phenylalanine or tryptophan, so a read error is the likely source. The limits of the CDR3 on the DNA are not certain, so only TCRdb's listed CDR3 is given. V usage is TRBV28 and J usage is TRBJ2-7; whether TRBD2, the table's D call, matches the DNA was not checked. The CDR3 totals 12 residues, both ends included. Per germline, CDR1 MDHEN and CDR2 SYDVKM. The chain's CDR3 is CASSLGLADIFY.

This chain uses TRBV5-4 with TRBJ1-1; D remains ambiguous. The germline gives CDR1 SGHNT, CDR2 YYREEE (reference sequence). The CDR3 loop spans 14 amino acids. V was clipped by 0 bases and J by 1 base, with 7 bases between them. CDR3 sequence reads: CASSLGAENTEAFF. Written as DNA, the CDR3 is TGTGCCAGCAGCTTGGGGGCAGAGAACACTGAAGCTTTCTTT.

The chain has TRBV7-8 and TRBJ1-1, with D uncertain. V gave up 4 bases and J gave up 7 bases, with 16 bases separating them. Germline-derived CDR1 and CDR2 are SGHVS and FQNEAQ. This CDR3 is built from 14 residues. The CDR3, as DNA: TGTGCCAGCAGCTCCTGGGGAGACCCTTTTGAAGCTTTCTTT. Translation: CASSSWGDPFEAFF.

The count of this clone is one. The chain couples TRBV27 to TRBJ1-1, with 7 nucleotides matching TRBD1. Unmatched junction bases numbered 7, after V lost 6 bases and J lost 0 bases. Germline V gene data show CDR1 as MNHEY and CDR2 as SMNVEV (reference sequence). The CDR3 spans 15 residues. The CDR3: CASRRQGHMNTEAFF. Written as DNA, the CDR3 is TGTGCCAGCAGAAGACAGGGTCACATGAACACTGAAGCTTTCTTT.

This sequence joins TRBV18 and TRBJ2-2; a possible D gene is TRBD2 (5 bases). Germline V CDR1 and CDR2: KGHSH, LQKENI. This CDR3 contains 14 residues. Trimming took 9 bases from V and 3 from J, leaving 14 bases between them. The CDR3 sequence: CASSLNGDTGELFF. The CDR3, as DNA: TGTGCCAGTTCCTTGAACGGGGACACCGGGGAGCTGTTTTTT.

This clone was seen once. The V and J genes are TRBV18 and TRBJ2-1; unclear D gene. The V gene's germline CDR1 is KGHSH and CDR2 LQKENI. The CDR3 covers 17 residues. V was pared by 1 base and J by 2 bases, with 15 bases between. For the CDR3, the DNA is TGTGCCAGCTCACCACTGGGCAGCTCCTTTACCTACAATGAGCAGTTCTTC. It translates to CASSPLGSSFTYNEQFF.

The V and J genes are TRBV5-6 and TRBJ1-5, with TRBD1 matching over 9 bases. The J segment lost 6 bases and the V segment lost 2 bases, leaving 6 bases of the junction unmatched. Germline CDR1 reads SGHDT; CDR2 reads YYEEEE. The CDR3 totals 15 residues. The CDR3, as DNA: TGTGCCAGCAGCTTCGGGACAGGGAGTCTTCAGCCCCAGCATTTT. This translates into CASSFGTGSLQPQHF.

The chain links TRBV5-1 to TRBJ2-7, with 10 bases identical to TRBD1. Trimming removed 0 bases from V and 5 bases from J; junction bases left unmatched: 8. The CDR3 is made up of 16 amino acids. Germline V gene data show CDR1 as SGHRS and CDR2 as YFSETQ. CDR3 protein: CASSLVAGTGVNEQYF. In DNA, the CDR3 is TGCGCCAGCAGCTTGGTTGCCGGGACAGGGGTAAACGAGCAGTACTTC.

The chain's CDR3 is CASSLGLAGGEQYF. The CDR3 coding sequence is TGCGCCAGCAGCTTGGGACTAGCGGGAGGAGAGCAGTACTTC. The chain is built from TRBV5-1 and TRBJ2-7, with 13 bases identical to TRBD2. This CDR3 spans 14 amino acids. V shed 0 bases, J shed 7 bases, and the junction held 1 base outside the gene matches. The germline gives CDR1 SGHRS, CDR2 YFSETQ.

This CDR3 is CASSVQGTVSSGRAYEQYF. The CDR3 bases are TGCGCCAGCAGCGTCCAGGGCACGGTGTCTAGCGGGAGGGCCTACGAGCAGTACTTC. The genes are TRBV5-1 and TRBJ2-7, with 12 bases aligning to TRBD2. The CDR3 has 19 residues. Germline lookup yields CDR1 SGHRS and CDR2 YFSETQ. Unmatched junction bases numbered 16, after V lost 4 bases and J lost 2 bases.